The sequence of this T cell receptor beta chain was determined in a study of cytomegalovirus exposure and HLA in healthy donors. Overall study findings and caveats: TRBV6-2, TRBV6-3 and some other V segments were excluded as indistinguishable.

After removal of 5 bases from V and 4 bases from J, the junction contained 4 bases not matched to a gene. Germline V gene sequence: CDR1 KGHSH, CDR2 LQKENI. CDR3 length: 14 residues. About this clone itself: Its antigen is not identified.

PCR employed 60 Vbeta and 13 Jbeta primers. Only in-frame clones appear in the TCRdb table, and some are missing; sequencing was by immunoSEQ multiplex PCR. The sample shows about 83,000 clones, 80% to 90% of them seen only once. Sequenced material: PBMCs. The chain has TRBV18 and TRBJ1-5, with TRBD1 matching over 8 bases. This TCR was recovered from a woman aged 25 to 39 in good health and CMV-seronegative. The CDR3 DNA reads TGTGCCAGCTCAACCGGACAGGGAAATCAGCCCCAGCATTTT. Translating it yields CASSTGQGNQPQHF.